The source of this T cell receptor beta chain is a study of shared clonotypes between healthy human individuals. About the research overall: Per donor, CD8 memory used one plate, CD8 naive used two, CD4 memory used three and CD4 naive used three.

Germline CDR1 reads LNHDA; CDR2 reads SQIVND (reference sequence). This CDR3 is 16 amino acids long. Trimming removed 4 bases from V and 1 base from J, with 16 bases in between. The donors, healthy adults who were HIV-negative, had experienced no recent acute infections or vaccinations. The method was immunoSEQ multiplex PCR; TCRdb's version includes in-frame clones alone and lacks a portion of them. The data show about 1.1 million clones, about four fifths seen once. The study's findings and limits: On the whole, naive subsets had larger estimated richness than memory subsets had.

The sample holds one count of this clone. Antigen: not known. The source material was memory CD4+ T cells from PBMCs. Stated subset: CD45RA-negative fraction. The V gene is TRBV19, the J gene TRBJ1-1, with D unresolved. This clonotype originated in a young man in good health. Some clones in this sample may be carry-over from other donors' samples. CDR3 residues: CASSKPRSNQNTEAFF. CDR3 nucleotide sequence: TGTGCCAGTAGTAAACCCCGGTCGAATCAGAACACTGAAGCTTTCTTT.